Listed here are 32 T cell receptor beta chains from one sample, sequenced in a study of blood T cells in healthy people across ages. The authors ran a second PCR of 7 to 11 cycles using a sample-barcoded 5' primer and a J-beta primer mix. TCRdb used MiXCR to reprocess the 5' RACE reads, holding one entry per CDR3 protein. The sample comprises about 580,000 distinct CDR3 sequences, about 45% of which are singletons, and around 24% rests with the top ten. The sequencing input was blood. The receptors derive from an elderly man in good health.

The genes are TRBV7-9 and TRBJ2-4, with D possibly being TRBD1 (5 bases). The germline gives CDR1 SEHNR, CDR2 FQNEAQ (reference sequence). V lost 3 bases and J lost 3, with 9 bases in between. The CDR3 totals 14 residues. CDR3 DNA: TGTGCCAGCAGCTTCAGGGATGGCAAAAACATTCAGTACTTC. It is translated as CASSFRDGKNIQYF.

Details on this clonotype: This clone may be a read error of a much larger clone one base away. The chain carries TRBV7-8 and TRBJ2-7; D possibly corresponds to TRBD1 (6 bases). Germline CDR1 reads SGHVS; CDR2 reads FQNEAQ. This CDR3 is built from 14 residues. Trimming stripped 5 bases from V and 0 bases from J, with 11 bases between. This CDR3 is CASSQTGTSYEQYF. CDR3 coding DNA: TGTGCCAGCAGCCAAACAGGGACCTCCTACGAGCAGTACTTC.

This clonotype was observed a single time. This rearrangement joins TRBV4-3 to TRBJ1-2, with D possibly matching TRBD1 (5 bases). This CDR3 is 16 amino acids long. Trimming stripped 1 base from V and 2 bases from J, with 14 bases between. The germline CDR1 and CDR2 sequences are LGHNA and YSLEER. Here the CDR3 reads CASSQGPGLRNYGYTF. The DNA for the CDR3 is TGCGCCAGCAGCCAAGGCCCGGGACTTCGGAACTATGGCTACACCTTC.

The chain uses TRBV12-3 or TRBV12-4 and TRBJ2-3, with 12 bases matching TRBD2. After removal of 4 bases from V and 6 bases from J, the junction contained 2 bases not matched to a gene. The CDR3 covers 14 residues. The chain's CDR3 is CASSSSGRGDTQYF. The DNA for the CDR3 is TGTGCCAGCAGTTCTAGCGGGAGGGGCGATACGCAGTATTTT.

This clonotype was picked up a small number of times. The chain is built from TRBV10-3 and TRBJ1-4; no definite D call. V was clipped by 8 bases and J by 3 bases, with 13 bases between them. The CDR3 runs 14 residues. In germline, CDR1 is ENHRY, CDR2 SYGVKD. Here the CDR3 DNA reads TGTGCCATCGGGTCCCCGGCGGCTAATGAAAAACTGTTTTTT. Translated: CAIGSPAANEKLFF.

This clonotype was counted only a few times. The V gene is TRBV7-9, the J gene TRBJ2-4, with D possibly being TRBD1 (5 bases). This CDR3 spans 16 amino acids. V shed 4 bases and J shed 13 bases, with 26 bases lying between them. Germline CDR1 SEHNR, CDR2 FQNEAQ (reference sequence). The CDR3 loop is CASSYPLEGQPLEQYF. The CDR3 DNA is TGTGCCAGCAGCTACCCCCTAGAAGGACAACCCTTAGAGCAGTACTTC.

This clonotype was seen a handful of times. The chain has TRBV12-3 or TRBV12-4 and TRBJ2-1; TRBD2 matches 7 bases. The CDR3 contains 17 residues. The ends lost 6 bases at V and 0 bases at J; junction bases unmatched: 11. The CDR3 here is CASSRPLASSSYNEQFF. CDR3 bases: TGTGCCAGCAGCCGACCACTAGCGTCGAGCTCCTACAATGAGCAGTTCTTC.

This rearrangement joins TRBV15 to TRBJ2-1; the D gene is possibly TRBD2 (6 bases). Germline values: CDR1 LNHNV, CDR2 YYDKDF (reference sequence). This CDR3 spans 13 amino acids. Trimming stripped 8 bases from V and 7 bases from J, with 15 bases between. CDR3 in amino acids: CATGAGPSNEQFF. The DNA for the CDR3 is TGTGCCACCGGGGCGGGACCCTCAAATGAGCAGTTCTTC.

This clonotype was seen more than once but under ten times. The chain carries TRBV12-3 or TRBV12-4 and TRBJ2-1; D gene uncertain. The CDR3 length is 11 residues. The V end lost 7 bases, the J end lost 8 bases, and 9 bases lay between the germline ends. CDR3 DNA: TGTGCCAGCACCCCTAGGGATGAGCAGTTCTTC. It yields the protein CASTPRDEQFF.

This CDR3 reads CSAGMWDRNDGYTF. The CDR3 nucleotides are TGCAGTGCTGGAATGTGGGACAGGAATGACGGCTACACCTTC. This chain uses TRBV20-1 with TRBJ1-2, with TRBD1 identical over 8 bases. Germline CDR1 is DFQATT and CDR2 is SNEGSKA (reference sequence). With 5 bases clipped from V and 8 bases from J, the junction kept 13 bases outside the gene matches. The CDR3 spans 14 residues.

This chain connects TRBV25-1 to TRBJ2-4, with D maybe TRBD1 (5 bases). V was clipped by 1 base and J by 0 bases, with 7 bases between them. This CDR3 spans 15 amino acids. Germline V gene lookup returns CDR1 MGHDK and CDR2 SYGVNS. The CDR3 coding sequence is TGTGCCAGCAGTGAATCGACAGTAGCCAAAAACATTCAGTACTTC. This encodes CASSESTVAKNIQYF. Combining the CDR3 with reference TRBV25-1 and TRBJ2-4 gives the whole variable domain EADIYQTPRYLVIGTGKKITLECSQTMGHDKMYWYQQDPGMELHLIHYSYGVNSTEKGDLSSESTVSRIRTEHFPLTLESARPSHTSQYLCASSESTVAKNIQYFGAGTRLSVL.

J is TRBJ1-2 and V is TRBV30; the D gene is possibly TRBD1 (6 bases). V lost 1 base, J lost 7 bases, and 19 bases lay in between. There are 15 residues in the CDR3. Germline CDR1 is GTSNPN and CDR2 is SVGIG (reference sequence). The DNA for the CDR3 is TGTGCCTGGAGTGCCCTCGGGGGGGGCACGAGTGGCTACACCTTC. Protein: CAWSALGGGTSGYTF. The variable domain in full, with the rest retrieved from reference TRBV30 and TRBJ1-2, is SQTIHQWPATLVQPVGSPLSLECTVEGTSNPNLYWYRQAAGRGLQLLFYSVGIGQISSEVPQNLSASRPQDRQFILSSKKLLLSDSGFYLCAWSALGGGTSGYTFGSGTRLTVV.

The J gene is TRBJ1-6, the V gene TRBV5-1, with TRBD1 matching over 7 bases. Germline CDR1 is SGHRS and CDR2 is YFSETQ. V lost 4 bases and J lost 17; bases outside the gene matches: 3. This CDR3 has 10 amino acids. The CDR3 DNA sequence: TGCGCCAGCAGCCGGACAGGTTTCCACTTT. Protein product: CASSRTGFHF.

This clonotype was counted only a few times. The gene calls are TRBV20-1 and TRBJ1-2; D remains ambiguous. Trimming stripped 0 bases from V and 7 bases from J, with 9 bases between. CDR3 length equals 12 residues. Per germline, CDR1 DFQATT and CDR2 SNEGSKA (reference sequence). CDR3 sequence reads: CSARDAQRGYTF. The CDR3, as DNA: TGCAGTGCTAGAGATGCCCAGCGTGGCTACACCTTC.

The CDR3 loop is CASSLGSEHYGYTF. In DNA form, the CDR3 reads TGTGCCAGCAGCTTAGGGAGCGAACACTATGGCTACACCTTC. The V and J genes are TRBV7-9 and TRBJ1-2; no clear D. The CDR3 consists of 14 residues. Germline loops: CDR1 SEHNR, CDR2 FQNEAQ (reference sequence). Trimming left V 1 base short and J 3 bases short, with 9 bases between.

This clonotype was seen a few times. The V and J genes are TRBV6-2 or TRBV6-3 and TRBJ2-3; D may be TRBD2 (6 bases). CDR1 and CDR2 (germline): MNHEY, SVGEGT. The CDR3 extends over 16 amino acids. V was shortened by 4 bases and J by 5 bases, with 19 bases between the two germline ends. The CDR3 nucleotides read TGTGCCAGCAGTTCCGACATTCTAGCGTATGGAGATACGCAGTATTTT. Protein product: CASSSDILAYGDTQYF.

V is TRBV27 and J is TRBJ2-7; 10 bases map to TRBD1. The CDR3 has 17 residues. The J segment lost 0 bases and the V segment lost 6 bases, leaving 11 bases of the junction unmatched. Looked up from germline, CDR1 is MNHEY and CDR2 is SMNVEV (reference sequence). The CDR3 reads CASSRNGGQGSSYEQYF. The CDR3 nucleotides read TGTGCCAGCAGCCGTAACGGGGGACAGGGGAGCTCCTACGAGCAGTACTTC.

The chain recombines TRBV20-1 with TRBJ2-2; D is ambiguous. Trimming cost V 0 bases and J 7 bases, with 12 bases left between them. Germline V gene data show CDR1 as DFQATT and CDR2 as SNEGSKA (reference sequence). This CDR3 is built from 14 residues. The CDR3 loop reads CSARDLRAGGELFF. The CDR3 nucleotides are TGCAGTGCTAGAGATCTCCGGGCAGGCGGGGAGCTGTTTTTT.

The chain employs TRBV7-2 and TRBJ2-5, with D possibly being TRBD2 (7 bases). V was pared by 5 bases and J by 4 bases, with 14 bases between. This CDR3 has 14 amino acids. CDR1 and CDR2 (germline): SGHTA, FQGNSA. Here the CDR3 DNA reads TGTGCCAGCAGCCCAGAGGGGGGGAGAGAGACCCAGTACTTC. Translated, it gives CASSPEGGRETQYF.

This clonotype was counted between two and nine times. The chain links TRBV28 to TRBJ1-6; no clear D gene. Trimming left V 4 bases short and J 10 bases short, with 11 bases between. The CDR3 has 13 amino acids. CDR1 is MDHEN and CDR2 is SYDVKM in the germline V gene. CDR3 sequence (DNA): TGTGCCAGCAGTTCGAACCGACCGTCACCCCTCCACTTT. Protein sequence: CASSSNRPSPLHF.

This clonotype was detected only a few times. The chain employs TRBV29-1 and TRBJ2-5; maybe TRBD2 (6 bases). This CDR3 is 14 amino acids long. Germline V CDR1 and CDR2: SQVTM, ANQGSEA. V lost 4 bases to trimming and J lost 1 base, with 13 bases between them. The CDR3 sequence is CSVGAGQTQETQYF. DNA of the CDR3: TGCAGCGTTGGGGCGGGGCAGACCCAAGAGACCCAGTACTTC.

The V gene is TRBV10-3, the J gene TRBJ2-5, with 8 bases matching TRBD1. CDR1 is ENHRY, CDR2 SYGVKD, per germline. J was trimmed by 3 bases and V by 6 bases; bases with no gene match: 6. The CDR3 covers 14 residues. Here the CDR3 reads CAISDRGGEETQYF. CDR3 bases: TGTGCCATCAGCGACAGGGGAGGAGAAGAGACCCAGTACTTC.

The V call is TRBV3-1, the J call TRBJ2-1, with 11 bases fitting TRBD2. The J segment lost 6 bases and the V segment lost 6 bases, leaving 4 bases of the junction unmatched. The CDR3 covers 14 residues. The germline CDR1 and CDR2 sequences are LGHDT and YNNKEL (reference sequence). The CDR3 loop is CASRPGLAGNEQFF. CDR3 DNA: TGTGCCAGCAGGCCAGGACTAGCGGGCAATGAGCAGTTCTTC.

This chain joins TRBV3-1 and TRBJ2-1, with 9 bases that match TRBD1. The CDR3 loop spans 13 amino acids. J lost 8 bases, V lost 5 bases, and 4 bases had no gene match. Germline-derived CDR1 and CDR2 are LGHDT and YNNKEL (reference sequence). The CDR3 here is CASSGDRADEQFF. Written as DNA, the CDR3 is TGTGCCAGCAGCGGGGACAGGGCAGATGAGCAGTTCTTC.

This clonotype was picked up a small number of times. V and J are TRBV29-1 and TRBJ2-3; D is uncertain. The germline V and J ends were trimmed by 5 bases and 5 bases, with 17 bases remaining between them. Germline assignment: CDR1 SQVTM and CDR2 ANQGSEA. The CDR3 has 14 residues. CDR3 sequence reads: CSVTHTESRDTQYF. Written as DNA, the CDR3 is TGCAGCGTTACCCACACGGAGTCAAGAGATACGCAGTATTTT.

V gene TRBV12-3 or TRBV12-4 combines with J gene TRBJ2-1; TRBD2 matches at 9 bases. The V segment lost 7 bases and the J segment 5 bases; nucleotides outside the gene matches: 9. The CDR3 sequence is 15 residues long. As DNA, the CDR3 is TGTGCCAGCACCGTAGCGGGAGTTGGGAACAATGAGCAGTTCTTC. This gives the protein CASTVAGVGNNEQFF.

The chain has TRBV20-1 and TRBJ2-6; D possibly corresponds to TRBD1 (5 bases). The CDR3 is made up of 15 amino acids. In germline, CDR1 is DFQATT, CDR2 SNEGSKA (reference sequence). Trimming cost V 6 bases and J 0 bases, with 12 bases left between them. The CDR3 protein is CSASQGNSGANVLTF. Here the CDR3 DNA reads TGCAGTGCATCTCAGGGAAACTCTGGGGCCAACGTCCTGACTTTC.

Points on this clonotype: Possible read error: a much larger clone is one base away. V gene TRBV7-2 combines with J gene TRBJ2-7; 8 bases agree with TRBD2. This CDR3 has 14 residues. Germline values: CDR1 SGHTA, CDR2 FQGNSA. J gave up 7 bases and V 7 bases, and 12 bases lay outside the gene matches. Here the CDR3 reads CASTPTSAYNEQYF. DNA of the CDR3: TGTGCCAGCACCCCGACTAGCGCCTACAATGAGCAGTACTTC.

V is TRBV29-1 and J is TRBJ2-1, with 10 positions matching TRBD1. The CDR3 runs 16 residues. The V gene end was trimmed by 0 bases and the J gene end by 9 bases; junction bases not matched to a gene: 11. Germline V gives CDR1 SQVTM, CDR2 ANQGSEA. Here the CDR3 reads CSVEDLGGTGVIEQFF. For the CDR3, the DNA is TGCAGCGTTGAAGATCTGGGAGGGACAGGGGTCATTGAGCAGTTCTTC.

The chain combines TRBV7-3 with TRBJ1-5; D gene unclear. V lost 0 bases and J lost 15, with 15 bases in between. The length of the CDR3 is 13 residues. In germline, CDR1 is SGHTA, CDR2 FQGTGA. The CDR3 is CASSLTSTHRGHF. The CDR3 coding sequence is TGTGCCAGCAGCTTAACGTCGACACATCGGGGGCATTTT.

Only a few counts were recorded for this clonotype. The chain carries TRBV27 and TRBJ2-7; 7 nucleotides agree with TRBD1. Germline CDR1 MNHEY, CDR2 SMNVEV (reference sequence). The CDR3 totals 16 residues. The V and J ends lost 3 bases and 3 bases, in that order; junction bases with no gene match: 11. CDR3 amino acids: CASSLLRTGWGYEQYF. CDR3 DNA: TGTGCCAGCAGTTTGCTTCGGACAGGTTGGGGCTACGAGCAGTACTTC.

The table lists this clonotype with a few counts. The chain is built from TRBV9 and TRBJ2-2; 8 bases align to TRBD1. The CDR3 has 16 amino acids. Germline V gene sequence: CDR1 SGDLS, CDR2 YYNGEE. The junction had 8 bases not matched to a gene; V was cut back by 0 bases and J by 7 bases. The CDR3 region has the DNA TGTGCCAGCAGCGTAGCAGGCCAGGGGGCAGGCGGGGAGCTGTTTTTT. The encoded protein is CASSVAGQGAGGELFF.